The clone carrying this T cell receptor beta chain occurred many times. Its antigen is unknown. This entry comes from a study of response to subunit inactivated influenza vaccine. Study-level results: Authors suggested seasonal influenza vaccinations each recruit few new T cells.

TCRdb recomputed calls from the RT-PCR reads with MiXCR, one row per CDR3 protein. The sample holds 290,000 or so distinct CDR3 sequences; approximately 23% are singletons and the top ten take about a tenth. The input for sequencing was PBMCs from blood, taken 21 months after vaccination. The TCR was taken from a man between 50 and 69 years old who received an inactivated influenza vaccine.

The CDR3 here is CSIPIGNTIYF. The CDR3 DNA sequence: TGCAGTATCCCAATCGGAAACACCATATATTTT. The chain is built from TRBV29-1 and TRBJ1-3; D uncertain. The CDR3 covers 11 residues. The germline gives CDR1 SQVTM, CDR2 ANQGSEA.